This TCR beta chain was identified in a study of T cell repertoires in cytomegalovirus infection. Study-wide background: The public TCR beta signatures pointed to both CMV infection and matching HLA type.

Findings and caveats of the study: HLA-C-restricted CMV-specific TCR beta clonotypes were dominant in the ex vivo response.

One entry per CDR3 protein results from TCRdb running MiXCR on the reads. The sample holds 150,000 to 200,000 distinct CDR3 sequences, more than 9% seen once. CDR3 length: 14 residues. CDR1 and CDR2 (germline): SGHAT, FQNNGV. Unmatched junction bases numbered 9, after V lost 5 bases and J lost 6 bases. In this sample, this clonotype turned up a few times. Its specificity is unknown. V and J are TRBV11-2 and TRBJ1-2; 7 bases fit TRBD1. This sequence originates from a human donor in good health (CMV status not recorded). Some clones in this sample may be carry-over from other donors' samples. Sequenced sample: PBMCs. CDR3 in amino acids: CASSPDRVYNGYTF. The CDR3 region has the DNA TGTGCCAGCAGCCCCGACAGGGTCTACAATGGCTACACCTTC.